Each of the 24 T cell receptor beta chains below was sequenced from the same sample in a study of brain T cells in children with intractable seizures. Sequenced by immunoSEQ multiplex PCR; TCRdb stores in-frame clones only, minus some. The table records approximately 77,000 clones, 93% of them present only once. The sample was peripheral blood, taken at surgery. These receptors all stem from a boy under two years old with tuberous sclerosis and intractable seizures.

The V gene is TRBV24-1, the J gene TRBJ2-1, with 9 bases lining up with TRBD2. The CDR3 extends over 16 amino acids. J lost 5 bases, V lost 2 bases, and 6 bases had no gene match. The V gene's germline CDR1 is KGHDR and CDR2 SFDVKD. In DNA form, the CDR3 reads TGTGCCACCAGTGATTCGAGACTAGCGGTAAACAATGAGCAGTTCTTC. It is translated as CATSDSRLAVNNEQFF.

V usage is TRBV19 and J usage is TRBJ1-5; D not certain. Trimming took 1 base from V and 3 from J, leaving 7 bases between them. This CDR3 region has 14 residues. Per the germline V gene, CDR1 is LNHDA and CDR2 is SQIVND (reference sequence). In DNA form, the CDR3 reads TGTGCCAGTAGTATAGGAGGGTTCAATCAGCCCCAGCATTTT. It specifies CASSIGGFNQPQHF.

J is TRBJ2-6 and V is TRBV6-5; TRBD1 or TRBD2 may be the D gene (7 bases each). Germline V lookup: CDR1 MNHEY, CDR2 SVGAGI. The CDR3 consists of 13 residues. The V end lost 11 bases, the J end lost 4 bases, and 12 bases lay between the germline ends. The DNA for the CDR3 is TGTGCCCCAGGGGGGGACGGGGCCAACGTCCTGACTTTC. It codes for CAPGGDGANVLTF.

This chain links TRBV24-1 with TRBJ2-7; D tentatively fits TRBD1 or TRBD2 (6 bases each). The CDR3 extends over 18 amino acids. V was trimmed by 4 bases and J by 4 bases, leaving 25 bases between them. Germline CDR1 is KGHDR and CDR2 is SFDVKD. The CDR3 bases are TGTGCCACCAGTGACTCGCAGCCGGTCGGGGGCAGCCTATACGAGCAGTACTTC. Encoded protein: CATSDSQPVGGSLYEQYF.

The chain uses TRBV6-1 and TRBJ1-4, with D uncertain. The CDR3 loop spans 11 amino acids. The germline CDR1 and CDR2 sequences are MNHNS and SASEGT. The ends were cut back, 3 bases at V and 8 bases at J, with 4 bases in the middle. The CDR3: CASSEVEKLFF. In nucleotides, the CDR3 is TGTGCCAGCAGTGAGGTCGAAAAACTGTTTTTT.

The chain joins TRBV9 to TRBJ1-4, with 9 bases matching TRBD1. After removal of 3 bases from V and 3 bases from J, the junction contained 3 bases not matched to a gene. CDR1 and CDR2 from the germline V gene are SGDLS and YYNGEE. The CDR3 is 15 residues long. The CDR3 sequence: CASSGQGVANEKLFF. Written as DNA, the CDR3 is TGTGCCAGCAGCGGACAGGGGGTCGCTAATGAAAAACTGTTTTTT.

J is TRBJ2-1 and V is TRBV7-3, with D possibly being TRBD2 (5 bases). Trimming pared 1 base from V and 6 bases from J, leaving 10 bases between. The CDR3 runs to 14 residues. Germline CDR1 reads SGHTA; CDR2 reads FQGTGA. Here the CDR3 reads CASSLIGEGNEQFF. The DNA for the CDR3 is TGTGCCAGCAGCTTAATCGGGGAAGGCAATGAGCAGTTCTTC.

The CDR3 DNA reads as TGTGCCAGCAGCGAGGACAGGGTAGGAGGCTACACCTTC. Residues: CASSEDRVGGYTF. The gene calls are TRBV7-2 and TRBJ1-2, with 8 bases identical to TRBD1. The CDR3 is 13 residues long. The V segment lost 5 bases and the J segment 8 bases; nucleotides outside the gene matches: 7. The germline V gene has CDR1 SGHTA and CDR2 FQGNSA. The variable domain in full, with the rest retrieved from reference TRBV7-2 and TRBJ1-2, is GAGVSQSPSNKVTEKGKDVELRCDPISGHTALYWYRQSLGQGLEFLIYFQGNSAPDKSGLPSDRFSAERTGGSVSTLTIQRTQQEDSAVYLCASSEDRVGGYTFGSGTRLTVV.

The CDR3 protein is CASSPERVDPGYTF. CDR3 in DNA: TGTGCCAGCTCACCAGAGAGGGTTGATCCTGGCTACACCTTC. This chain uses TRBV18 with TRBJ1-2, with D uncertain. Germline-derived CDR1 and CDR2 are KGHSH and LQKENI. V shed 2 bases and J shed 7 bases, with 14 bases lying between them. The CDR3 length is 14 residues.

V gene TRBV3-1 (or the pseudogene TRBV3-2) combines with J gene TRBJ2-7; possibly TRBD2 for D (5 bases). The germline V gene encodes CDR1 LGHDT and CDR2 YNNKEL (reference sequence). Trimming removed 1 base from V and 0 bases from J, with 28 bases in between. This CDR3 spans 21 amino acids. CDR3 bases: TGTGCCAGCAGCCAAGGAGGGTTCCTCGGATATGACCGGGTAAGCTCCTACGAGCAGTACTTC. Amino acid sequence: CASSQGGFLGYDRVSSYEQYF.

V gene TRBV1 combines with J gene TRBJ2-1; the D segment call TRBD2 is taken from the table without a DNA check. TRBV1 is shown as a pseudogene. The CDR3 loop spans 17 amino acids. CDR3 amino acids: CTSSQGKGGRRNNEQFF. CDR3 coding DNA: TGCACCAGCAGCCAAGGCAAGGGCGGGAGGAGGAACAATGAGCAGTTCTTC.

The chain combines TRBV5-1 with TRBJ1-1; no clear D gene. The germline V gene has CDR1 SGHRS and CDR2 YFSETQ. V was cut by 4 bases and J by 2 bases, with 3 bases left in between. The CDR3 is made up of 11 amino acids. CDR3 amino acids: CASSDNTEAFF. The CDR3 DNA is TGCGCCAGCAGCGACAACACTGAAGCTTTCTTT.

The V and J genes are TRBV4-1 and TRBJ2-3; no clear D. The CDR3 loop spans 15 amino acids. V was clipped by 0 bases and J by 2 bases, with 9 bases between them. Germline V gene sequence: CDR1 MGHRA, CDR2 YSYEKL. CDR3 amino acids: CASSQDPHDTDTQYF. The CDR3 coding sequence is TGCGCCAGCAGCCAAGATCCACATGACACAGATACGCAGTATTTT.

This clone appeared a few times. The chain has TRBV28 and TRBJ2-6; D is perhaps TRBD2 (5 bases). The V end lost 6 bases, the J end lost 0 bases, and 9 bases lay between the germline ends. Per the germline V gene, CDR1 is MDHEN and CDR2 is SYDVKM. This CDR3 region has 15 residues. CDR3 amino acids: CASSPGDSGANVLTF. Written as DNA, the CDR3 is TGTGCCAGCAGCCCCGGGGACTCTGGGGCCAACGTCCTGACTTTC.

J is TRBJ1-1 and V is TRBV13; TRBD1 agrees at 7 bases. The CDR3 has 13 residues. CDR1 is PRHDT, CDR2 FYEKMQ, per germline (reference sequence). V lost 5 bases and J lost 4; bases outside the gene matches: 4. For the CDR3, the DNA is TGTGCCAGCAGCCCCACAGGGGTCACTGAAGCTTTCTTT. Amino acid sequence: CASSPTGVTEAFF. Together with reference TRBV13 and TRBJ1-1, the CDR3 gives the full variable domain: AAGVIQSPRHLIKEKRETATLKCYPIPRHDTVYWYQQGPGQDPQFLISFYEKMQSDKGSIPDRFSAQQFSDYHSELNMSSLELGDSALYFCASSPTGVTEAFFGQGTRLTVV.

The rearrangement links TRBV6-5 to TRBJ2-1, with TRBD2 matching 9 bases. The CDR3 runs 15 residues. The V segment lost 7 bases and the J segment 5 bases; nucleotides outside the gene matches: 9. The germline V gene has CDR1 MNHEY and CDR2 SVGAGI. The CDR3 loop reads CASTISGSMHNEQFF. CDR3 sequence (DNA): TGTGCCAGCACCATTAGCGGGAGTATGCACAATGAGCAGTTCTTC.

The J gene is TRBJ1-2, the V gene TRBV6-6; the match to TRBD1 covers 7 bases. Germline CDR1 reads MNHNY; CDR2 reads SVGAGI (reference sequence). The CDR3 totals 14 residues. J gave up 4 bases and V 0 bases, and 2 bases lay outside the gene matches. CDR3 bases: TGTGCCAGCAGTTACTCACAGGGGTCCTATGGCTACACCTTC. It is translated as CASSYSQGSYGYTF.

This chain connects TRBV7-8 to TRBJ2-1; D may be TRBD2 (5 bases). This CDR3 contains 14 residues. V gave up 1 base and J gave up 10 bases, with 14 bases separating them. Germline V CDR1 and CDR2: SGHVS, FQNEAQ. CDR3 in amino acids: CASSLVARRAEQFF. The CDR3 DNA follows: TGTGCCAGCAGCTTAGTAGCGAGGAGAGCGGAGCAGTTCTTC. The whole variable domain, remainder taken from reference TRBV7-8 and TRBJ2-1, is GAGVSQSPRYKVAKRGQDVALRCDPISGHVSLFWYQQALGQGPEFLTYFQNEAQLDKSGLPSDRFFAERPEGSVSTLKIQRTQQEDSAVYLCASSLVARRAEQFFGPGTRLTVL.

The genes are TRBV24-1 and TRBJ2-3; D possibly uses TRBD1 or TRBD2 (5 bases each). This CDR3 is 15 amino acids long. In germline, CDR1 is KGHDR, CDR2 SFDVKD. V dropped 3 bases and J dropped 0 bases, with 9 bases sitting between them. CDR3 in amino acids: CATSDAGTSTDTQYF. CDR3 in DNA: TGTGCCACCAGTGATGCCGGGACCAGCACAGATACGCAGTATTTT.

This chain connects TRBV30 to TRBJ1-2, with D maybe TRBD1 (6 bases). The length of the CDR3 is 17 residues. Germline V gene data show CDR1 as GTSNPN and CDR2 as SVGIG (reference sequence). The V end was cut by 0 bases, the J end by 1 base, with 18 bases between. CDR3 DNA: TGTGCCTGGAGTGTACGTCGGGGGCCGGGTATTAACTATGGCTACACCTTC. Translating it yields CAWSVRRGPGINYGYTF.

The chain is built from TRBV4-2 and TRBJ2-7; TRBD2 matches at 7 bases. The CDR3 extends over 18 amino acids. The germline gives CDR1 LGHNA, CDR2 YNFKEQ. With 1 base clipped from V and 3 bases from J, the junction kept 15 bases outside the gene matches. The CDR3, as DNA: TGTGCCAGCAGCCAAGGGATAGGGTTAGCGGGCTCCCTCTACGAGCAGTACTTC. Translated: CASSQGIGLAGSLYEQYF.

The chain couples TRBV27 to TRBJ2-1; 9 nucleotides match TRBD2. Per germline, CDR1 MNHEY and CDR2 SMNVEV (reference sequence). This CDR3 spans 16 amino acids. Losses at the gene ends were 5 bases for V and 4 bases for J; bases not matched to a gene: 9. This CDR3 is CASSRPTSGSYNEQFF. CDR3 in DNA: TGTGCCAGCAGTCGCCCGACTAGCGGATCTTACAATGAGCAGTTCTTC.

This chain joins TRBV10-3 and TRBJ1-1, with TRBD1 as a possible D gene (6 bases). The ends were cut back, 7 bases at V and 1 base at J, with 10 bases in the middle. The CDR3 covers 13 residues. CDR1 ENHRY and CDR2 SYGVKD come from the germline V gene. The CDR3 region is CAIKEQGNTEAFF. The CDR3 DNA follows: TGTGCCATCAAGGAACAGGGGAACACTGAAGCTTTCTTT.

The chain couples TRBV27 to TRBJ2-3, with 7 bases aligning to TRBD1. The CDR3 is 16 residues long. CDR1 MNHEY and CDR2 SMNVEV come from the germline V gene (reference sequence). The V gene end was trimmed by 6 bases and the J gene end by 3 bases; junction bases not matched to a gene: 12. The chain's CDR3 is CASRTQGIGATDTQYF. CDR3 DNA: TGTGCCAGCAGAACACAGGGGATCGGGGCAACAGATACGCAGTATTTT.